Described below is a single T cell receptor (beta chain) sequence and its context. Its antigen target is currently unknown. Base qualities are not recorded, but no much larger clone differs from it by a single base. The cohort was made up of approximately 670 healthy bone marrow donors. All cohort members were sampled while nominally healthy, although unrecorded immune exposures were likely present. The donor tested CMV seropositive, placing the donor among the 250 to 350 seropositive members of the cohort. A peripheral blood sample was provided by each donor, and peripheral blood mononuclear cells were used for TCR beta sequencing. Genomic DNA was extracted from the blood cell samples with the Qiagen DNeasy Blood Extraction Kit. These data originate in a study of cytomegalovirus exposure and HLA in healthy donors (dated by TCRdb to about 2017). The study in broad terms: An earlier analysis of roughly 570 of the donors reported over 250 Gb of sequence data and 95 million to 130 million unique TCR beta sequences obtained from around 170 million T cells. An early release that covered 500 to 800 HLA-typed donors contained about 300 gigabases of sequencing data and 75 million to 100 million unique TCR sequences. The genetic ancestry cluster associated with self-reported Caucasian donors included 81% of the 398 genotyped donors. The study was designed to test whether signatures of past pathogen exposure could be identified by cataloging public T cell receptors. Using immunosequencing, the study profiled T cell repertoires from 500 to 800 subjects and related those repertoires to cytomegalovirus serostatus. In addition to the first cohort of 666 subjects, a separate validation cohort of approximately 130 different subjects was used. The study combined high-throughput TCR immunosequencing, statistical association of individual TCRs with disease status, and machine learning to predict cytomegalovirus infection status. To study patterns of TCR occurrence, a later analysis re-analyzed previously published TCR beta repertoires from hundreds of donors and added high-resolution HLA genotyping. In the later analysis, no new phenotypic data were used to find candidate immune exposures; instead, reliance was placed on TCR beta sequences and their occurrence across donors. An earlier analysis of approximately 640 of the donors applied high-throughput TCR beta sequencing to assess whether each TCR beta V gene segment acted as functional or pseudogenic. Donor age, sex, ethnicity and CMV serostatus were collected together with the repertoire data. In a later genetic analysis, genome-wide SNP genotypes for about 65% of the roughly 670 donors were used, and that subset was treated as a discovery cohort. All discovery cohort repertoires had been generated using a single sequencing platform. Both class I and class II loci were covered by HLA typing, at four-digit resolution. Typing coverage differed by locus: A, B, C, DRB1 and DQB1 were typed in roughly 620-630 donors, DQA1 in approximately 520, DPA1 in 600 to 610, and DPB1 in roughly 450. Roughly five DR-DQ haplotypes were handled as single units for association and clustering, since linkage in the cohort was strong. On average, around 240,000 unique TCR beta nucleotide sequences were sequenced per donor among 398 genotyped donors of the cohort, with approximately 18% of those sequences being non-productive.

The paper's findings and limits, for the study overall: Across donors, most TCR sequences were observed very rarely, whereas some public TCRs were present in many individuals. Several of the top co-occurrence clusters appeared to be linked to parvovirus B19, influenza, CMV and Epstein-Barr virus, according to a later analysis. A later analysis found that most CMV-associated TCR beta chains appeared HLA-restricted, with HLA associations seemingly driven largely by CMV exposure. In a later analysis, TCR association rates were found to vary across HLA loci, with the most associated TCRs seen for DRB1 alleles and the fewest for HLA-C alleles. The classifier was reported to diagnose cytomegalovirus status with high specificity and sensitivity in both the original and validation cohorts. Broadly in line with IMGT annotations, most TCR beta V segments showed up in productive rearrangements about 90% or about 30% of the time in an earlier analysis of 587 of the donors. At a false discovery rate of 0.05, a later analysis linked fewer than 20,000 TCR beta sequences to specific HLA alleles. HLA typing was unavailable for some donors at each locus, so association tests used only the typed subset. A cluster of highly shared sequence variants was judged likely to be a technical artifact of the sequencing pipeline. In the study, around 160 TCR beta chains were listed as associated with cytomegalovirus. An association between a missense DCLRE1C variant and V-gene and J-gene trimming of TCR beta chains was found in a later genetic analysis and replicated in an independent cohort. Because the 87-base-pair reads could not distinguish some IMGT-functional V segments, including TRBV6-2 and TRBV6-3, those segments were excluded. Roughly uniform sequencing depth across donors was assumed in presence/absence analyses, although this assumption may not hold. In this cohort, only TCR beta chains were sequenced, and detectable features were limited by the absence of alpha or paired-chain data. Correlated functional status among segregating V segments might reflect linkage disequilibrium, but an unknown experimental factor could not be ruled out. In a later analysis, HLA-associated TCR beta chains were found to be more clonally expanded and to have lower generation probabilities than equally common non-associated chains. In vitro tests confirmed that a few of the cytomegalovirus-associated TCR beta chains recognize cytomegalovirus antigens. It was suggested by the authors that the approach could potentially be generalized to other disease states and immunological phenotypes. Assigning TCR associations to individual alleles was difficult when HLA alleles, especially DR and DQ, strongly co-occurred. Because counts were too low, about 18 rarely observed V segments, including chromosome 9 orphons, were excluded from the earlier analysis of 500 to 700 of the donors. A later genetic analysis reported fewer N-insertions in productive TCRs among donors in an Asian-associated ancestry cluster than the 666-donor mean. For the cohort, immune exposure information was limited to CMV serostatus. A further reported finding was that TCR beta sequences accurately predicted the HLA-A and HLA-B alleles for most subjects in the first cohort.

Receptor amplification or capture employed the immunoSEQ multiplex PCR assay. A mixture of 60 forward primers for TCR Vbeta segments and 13 reverse primers for TCR Jbeta segments was used in the multiplex PCR. A multiplex PCR assay on genomic DNA amplified the CDR3 region of rearranged TCR beta genes. The amplified TCR beta libraries were sequenced on the Illumina HiSeq System as 87-base-pair reads. The original pipeline was this. A later analysis counted approximately 76 million unique TCR beta chains across the 670 or so repertoires, and around 12 million of these chains were shared by at least two donors. Raw reads were error-corrected and collapsed into unique sequences with a nearest-neighbor algorithm that merged closely related sequences to remove PCR and sequencing errors. CDR3 sequences were aligned to IMGT reference sequences to assign V, D and J gene segments. Each retained sequence needed at least a six-nucleotide match to both a V gene segment and a J gene segment. A rearrangement was called productive if the CDR3 had no stop codons and remained in frame with V and J, and every other rearrangement was called non-productive. Following IMGT convention, CDR3 was defined as the stretch from the second conserved V-encoded cysteine up to the conserved J-encoded phenylalanine. Sequences without an unambiguous match to a single V gene segment were excluded from the earlier analysis of approximately 560 of the donors. An earlier analysis of a few hundred of the donors called V segments functional above 56.7% productive rearrangements and segregating when the between-donor standard deviation exceeded 5%. A statistical classification framework was built to diagnose cytomegalovirus status from the catalog of TCR beta chain sequences. A later analysis assigned V and J genes by comparing TCR nucleotide sequences with IMGT/GENE-DB human TR gene sequences. Using the TCRdist pipeline, a later analysis assigned CDR3 sequences along with most-parsimonious VDJ recombination scenarios. In a later analysis, every TCR beta chain was defined by the combination of its CDR3 amino acid sequence and its V-gene family, and reads without a unique V-gene family were dropped. A later analysis removed several hundred highly shared, low-generation-probability nucleotide sequences to deal with suspected cross-contamination and a sequencing artifact. A later analysis calculated a clonal expansion index for each public chain from normalized within-repertoire ranks of inferred template counts. In a later analysis, generation probabilities were computed using a VDJ recombination model fitted to out-of-frame rearrangements, and the results were checked against IGoR. In a later analysis, TCR-TCR, TCR-HLA and TCR-CMV co-occurrence was scored with hypergeometric tests, and a repertoire-size bias correction was applied to TCR pairs. False discovery rates were estimated in a later analysis by permuting HLA or CMV assignments 20 times. In a later analysis, co-occurring TCRs were grouped using DBSCAN, and TCRdist sequence similarity was added for clustering within HLA-allele-positive subsets. Co-occurrence clustering excluded repertoires with fewer than 30,000 or more than 120,000 public chains, plus five with anomalous nucleotide sharing. Entries here come from immuneACCESS through TCRdb and include only in-frame sequences with V and J called. Some clones fail to appear in such tables; in the studies checked, an unresolved V gene covers under half of the shortfall, and the cause of the remainder is unknown. Clonal size and the V and J genes are those of that table, whereas D and trimming came from the DNA. This sample is represented by 150,000 to 200,000 clones; 80% to 90% of them were singletons. The ten most abundant clones make up about 10% of the sample.

Including the terminal cysteine and phenylalanine, the CDR3 comprises 18 residues. Of the read, only the CDR3 DNA is kept; its 54 bases are in frame from base 1. Via the germline V gene (reference sequence), CDR1 is GTSNPN and CDR2 SVGIG. V is pruned by 2 bases and J by 4 bases, leaving 15 bases of the junction without a gene match. The rearranged segments are TRBV30 and TRBJ2-2, and TRBD2 matches 8 of the central bases. The TCR comes from a man younger than 35 in good health and CMV-seropositive. Sequenced material: PBMCs. The base sequence is TGTGCCTGGAGTCCGCTCTCCCCCGCACTAGCGGTCACCGGGGAGCTGTTTTTT. It translates as CAWSPLSPALAVTGELFF.